This is a list of T cell receptor beta chains from one sample in a study of blood T cells in healthy people across ages. TCRdb independently ran MiXCR on the 5' RACE reads; one entry per CDR3 protein. The sample shows approximately 1.5 million distinct CDR3 sequences, about 45% of them seen only once. The specimen was blood. Receptors originate from a woman aged 18-29 years in good health. Each CDR3 is given with its conserved first and last residue. A D gene is named only where the DNA matches it firmly. Expanded clones are given a class, and other clones once, few, many or no size at all.

>TRBD1|TRBJ1-6|TRBV27|NA
CASSSMGQGNSPLHF
TGTGCCAGCAGTTCAATGGGACAGGGCAATTCACCCCTCCACTTT
>NA|TRBJ1-1|TRBV25-1|NA
CASEGTLGAFF
TGTGCCAGCGAAGGGACTTTAGGAGCTTTCTTT
>NA|TRBJ2-7|TRBV4-1|NA
CASSHDSPYEQYF
TGCGCCAGCAGCCATGACAGTCCCTACGAGCAGTACTTC
>NA|TRBJ2-7|TRBV12-3/TRBV12-4|NA
CASSIQGGGYEQYF
TGTGCCAGCAGTATACAGGGAGGGGGCTACGAGCAGTACTTC
>NA|TRBJ1-2|TRBV3-1|NA
CASSQATGYYGYTF
TGTGCCAGCAGCCAAGCTACAGGGTACTATGGCTACACCTTC
>TRBD1|TRBJ1-1|TRBV11-2|NA
CASSRGPGGTEAFF
TGTGCCAGCAGCCGAGGGCCAGGGGGCACTGAAGCTTTCTTT
>NA|TRBJ1-6|TRBV11-1|once
CASSPSTIAGSPLHF
TGTGCCAGCAGCCCGTCAACCATCGCAGGCTCACCCCTCCACTTT
>NA|TRBJ2-5|TRBV29-1|many
CSVKRDSGGETQYF
TGCAGCGTTAAACGGGACTCAGGTGGTGAGACCCAGTACTTC
>TRBD2|TRBJ2-1|TRBV5-1|few
CASSLYFSGGFNEQFF
TGCGCCAGCAGCTTGTATTTCAGCGGGGGTTTCAATGAGCAGTTCTTC
>TRBD1|TRBJ2-3|TRBV7-9|NA
CASSSLLDRGFQDTQYF
TGTGCCAGCAGCTCCCTTCTGGACAGGGGGTTCCAAGATACGCAGTATTTT
>TRBD1|TRBJ1-6|TRBV9|NA
CASSPHRGNYSPLHF
TGTGCCAGCAGCCCCCACAGGGGTAACTATTCACCCCTCCACTTT
>NA|TRBJ1-5|TRBV6-2/TRBV6-3|NA
CASSFHRGPNQPQHF
TGTGCCAGCAGTTTCCATAGGGGACCCAATCAGCCCCAGCATTTT
>NA|TRBJ2-7|TRBV27|NA
CASSHNPPNVGGESYEQYF
TGTGCCAGCAGTCACAACCCCCCCAATGTGGGGGGCGAATCCTACGAGCAGTACTTC
>TRBD1|TRBJ2-7|TRBV4-3|once
CASSQAAGTVYNEQYF
TGCGCCAGCAGCCAAGCAGCCGGGACAGTCTACAATGAGCAGTACTTC
>NA|TRBJ2-7|TRBV12-3/TRBV12-4|many
CASTLYLGGHEQYF
TGTGCCAGCACACTGTATCTTGGGGGCCACGAGCAGTACTTC
>NA|TRBJ1-2|TRBV20-1|few
CSAIGPGGRFTF
TGCAGTGCTATTGGACCGGGCGGGCGATTCACCTTC
>TRBD2|TRBJ2-2|TRBV3-1|NA
CASSHLAVNTGELFF
TGTGCCAGCAGCCATCTAGCGGTGAACACCGGGGAGCTGTTTTTT
>NA|TRBJ2-7|TRBV27|NA
CASSSSGSVSYEQYF
TGTGCCAGCAGTTCAAGTGGATCGGTGTCCTACGAGCAGTACTTC
>NA|TRBJ1-5|TRBV6-6|few
CASSTDVPVLPQHF
TGTGCCAGCAGCACGGACGTTCCGGTCTTGCCCCAGCATTTT
>NA|TRBJ2-2|TRBV6-2/TRBV6-3|NA
CASSPPWDTGELFF
TGTGCCAGCAGTCCCCCGTGGGATACCGGGGAGCTGTTTTTT
>NA|TRBJ1-4|TRBV7-9|few
CASSATENEKLFF
TGTGCCAGCAGCGCGACAGAGAATGAAAAACTGTTTTTT
>TRBD1|TRBJ2-1|TRBV4-3|NA
CASSRGRATGANEQFF
TGCGCCAGCAGCCGAGGCAGGGCGACAGGGGCAAATGAGCAGTTCTTC
>NA|TRBJ2-6|TRBV20-1|few
CSARVGGSGANVLTF
TGCAGTGCTAGAGTTGGGGGATCCGGGGCCAACGTCCTGACTTTC
>TRBD2|TRBJ2-1|TRBV6-2/TRBV6-3|NA
CASSPTSGRALYNEQFF
TGTGCCAGCAGTCCAACTAGCGGGAGGGCACTATACAATGAGCAGTTCTTC
>NA|TRBJ2-3|TRBV7-9|few
CASSHAPDTQYF
TGTGCCAGCAGCCACGCCCCAGATACGCAGTATTTT
>NA|TRBJ1-4|TRBV4-3|few
CASSQDLGQVRTNEKLFF
TGCGCCAGCAGCCAAGATCTGGGGCAGGTGCGGACTAATGAAAAACTGTTTTTT
>NA|TRBJ2-3|TRBV28|NA
CATQTPTDTQYF
TGTGCCACCCAAACCCCCACAGATACGCAGTATTTT
>TRBD1|TRBJ2-4|TRBV6-2/TRBV6-3|NA
CASSRPGGASKNIQYF
TGTGCCAGCTCCCGCCCAGGGGGCGCTTCCAAAAACATTCAGTACTTC
>NA|TRBJ2-3|TRBV20-1|NA
CSARDRLSGTDTQYF
TGCAGTGCTAGAGATAGGCTATCCGGCACAGATACGCAGTATTTT
>TRBD2|TRBJ2-5|TRBV25-1|few
CASIWGGELTQYF
TGTGCCAGCATTTGGGGGGGTGAATTGACCCAGTACTTC
>NA|TRBJ1-1|TRBV3-1|few
CASSREGAAFF
TGTGCCAGCAGTCGGGAGGGTGCGGCTTTCTTT
>NA|TRBJ2-3|TRBV5-6|few
CASSVGVFTDTQYF
TGTGCCAGCAGCGTGGGGGTTTTCACAGATACGCAGTATTTT
>NA|TRBJ1-2|TRBV13|many
CASSLGQGTYGYTF
TGTGCCAGCAGCTTAGGCCAGGGTACCTATGGCTACACCTTC
>TRBD1|TRBJ1-2|TRBV20-1|NA
CSARPTGENYGYTF
TGCAGTGCTAGGCCAACAGGGGAAAACTATGGCTACACCTTC
>NA|TRBJ1-5|TRBV16|NA
CASSRQGSFSQPQHF
TGTGCCAGCAGCCGCCAGGGGTCCTTTAGTCAGCCCCAGCATTTT
>TRBD2|TRBJ2-7|TRBV6-6|few
CASNSGLATEQYF
TGTGCCAGCAATTCGGGACTAGCGACCGAGCAGTACTTC
>NA|TRBJ2-5|TRBV7-2|NA
CASSFPSTGPVGQYF
TGTGCCAGCAGCTTCCCGTCTACAGGGCCGGTTGGGCAGTACTTC
>NA|TRBJ2-1|TRBV4-3|many
CASSRRDEQFF
TGCGCCAGCAGCCGTAGGGATGAGCAGTTCTTC
>NA|TRBJ1-5|TRBV29-1|NA
CSVVAGAAGSNQPQHF
TGCAGCGTTGTAGCTGGGGCAGCCGGTAGCAATCAGCCCCAGCATTTT
>NA|TRBJ2-1|TRBV7-2|many
CASSLSAEQFF
TGTGCCAGCAGCCTTAGTGCTGAGCAGTTCTTC
>TRBD1|TRBJ2-7|TRBV7-9|many
CASSSPGQGLYEQYF
TGTGCCAGCAGTTCCCCGGGACAGGGGTTATACGAGCAGTACTTC
>NA|TRBJ1-1|TRBV27|NA
CASNIRAGWTEAFF
TGTGCCAGCAACATCCGCGCAGGGTGGACTGAAGCTTTCTTT
>NA|TRBJ1-1|TRBV6-2/TRBV6-3|NA
CASSYNVLTAEAFF
TGTGCCAGCAGTTACAACGTGCTGACAGCTGAAGCTTTCTTT
>TRBD1|TRBJ1-1|TRBV5-1|few
CASSSGQGEAEAFF
TGCGCCAGCAGCTCCGGACAGGGAGAGGCTGAAGCTTTCTTT
>NA|TRBJ2-3|TRBV4-3|NA
CASSGGRLTDTQYF
TGCGCCAGCAGCGGGGGACGTCTCACAGATACGCAGTATTTT
>TRBD2|TRBJ2-2|TRBV5-1|NA
CASSRGLADYTGELFF
TGCGCCAGCAGCAGGGGACTAGCGGACTACACCGGGGAGCTGTTTTTT
>TRBD1|TRBJ1-1|TRBV7-9|NA
CASSPPGTAPWGTEAFF
TGTGCCAGCAGCCCACCGGGGACAGCACCGTGGGGCACTGAAGCTTTCTTT
>NA|TRBJ1-5|TRBV5-6|NA
CASTFGNSNQPQHF
TGTGCCAGCACCTTCGGGAATAGCAATCAGCCCCAGCATTTT
>TRBD2|TRBJ2-5|TRBV28|NA
CASSFTGRVQETQYF
TGTGCCAGCAGTTTTACCGGGAGGGTTCAAGAGACCCAGTACTTC
>NA|TRBJ2-1|TRBV30|NA
CAWGTSSSYNEQFF
TGTGCCTGGGGTACTAGCAGCTCCTACAATGAGCAGTTCTTC
>NA|TRBJ1-2|TRBV29-1|NA
CSVEPENYGYTF
TGCAGCGTTGAACCAGAGAACTATGGCTACACCTTC
>TRBD2|TRBJ2-2|TRBV4-1|few
CASSQVVLGGGTGELFF
TGCGCCAGCAGCCAAGTTGTCCTCGGGGGGGGCACCGGGGAGCTGTTTTTT
>TRBD1|TRBJ1-1|TRBV10-2|NA
CASSDGYRGRDTEAFF
TGCGCCAGCAGTGATGGGTACAGGGGGCGCGACACTGAAGCTTTCTTT
>TRBD2|TRBJ2-2|TRBV5-1|NA
CASSLAWDYNTGELFF
TGCGCCAGCAGCTTGGCCTGGGACTACAACACCGGGGAGCTGTTTTTT